This T cell receptor (beta chain) was captured in a study of regulatory T cells in long-lasting Graves disease. The sample's time point: persistent/refractory GD, antithyroid drugs over 5 years with positive TRAb. RNA isolated from PBMCs was used to make the TCR library. Arm-PCR of CDR3 regions and iRepertoire HTBI primers were used to build TCR beta libraries. TCRdb passed the multiplex PCR reads through MiXCR, listing each CDR3 protein once. The table lists a few hundred thousand distinct CDR3 sequences, roughly 23% of them singletons, with approximately 28% in the top ten. This clonotype appeared a few times. Sequencing used peripheral blood mononuclear cells (PBMCs), obtained when the disease was refractory, from a patient treated with antithyroid drugs. The receptor was derived from a woman aged 40 to 50 with Graves disease.

The CDR3: CATSRDMSVGYQETQYF. CDR3 DNA sequence: TGTGCCACCAGCAGAGATATGAGTGTGGGGTACCAAGAGACCCAGTACTTC. The chain links TRBV15 to TRBJ2-5; D is uncertain. The CDR3 extends over 17 amino acids. V dropped 0 bases and J dropped 0 bases, with 14 bases sitting between them. Germline V gene lookup returns CDR1 LNHNV and CDR2 YYDKDF (reference sequence).